The next 20 T cell receptor beta chains were all read from a single sample in a study of cytomegalovirus exposure and HLA in healthy donors. PCR employed 60 Vbeta and 13 Jbeta primers. Data came from immunoSEQ multiplex PCR; TCRdb stores just in-frame clones and leaves some out. The sample holds around 170,000 clones, 80% to 85% seen once. Specimen: PBMCs. All receptors come from a man aged 35-49 years in good health and CMV-seropositive.

The chain is built from TRBV10-1 and TRBJ2-2, with 9 bases fitting TRBD2. This CDR3 spans 14 amino acids. The V and J ends lost 4 bases and 5 bases, in that order; junction bases with no gene match: 2. Germline V CDR1 and CDR2: WNHNN, SYGVQD (reference sequence). The DNA of the CDR3 is TGCGCCAGCAGTGTCGCGGGGGGGACCGGGGAGCTGTTTTTT. It translates to CASSVAGGTGELFF.

Here the CDR3 reads CSSYRLAGVSYEQYF. The DNA for the CDR3 is TGCAGCTCATACCGACTAGCGGGGGTCTCCTACGAGCAGTACTTC. The J gene is TRBJ2-7, the V gene TRBV29-1; 12 nucleotides agree with TRBD2. CDR1 and CDR2 (germline): SQVTM, ANQGSEA. V lost 8 bases to trimming and J lost 0 bases; unmatched junction nucleotides: 8. The CDR3 is made up of 15 amino acids.

This clone has more than one count but fewer than ten. This chain links TRBV19 with TRBJ2-7; unclear D gene. V was clipped by 9 bases and J by 3 bases, with 12 bases between them. There are 12 residues in the CDR3. Germline CDR1 and CDR2: LNHDA and SQIVND (reference sequence). In nucleotides, the CDR3 is TGTGCCAGCAGCCCCGCAGGCTACGAGCAGTACTTC. Translated, it gives CASSPAGYEQYF.

The chain couples TRBV7-2 to TRBJ1-2; the match to TRBD1 covers 7 bases. This CDR3 comprises 14 residues. From germline, CDR1 is SGHTA and CDR2 FQGNSA. With V trimmed by 5 bases and J by 4 bases, 7 bases remained unmatched. The DNA for the CDR3 is TGTGCCAGCAGCCCAGCCGGGACAGCCTATGGCTACACCTTC. Translation gives CASSPAGTAYGYTF.

The chain combines TRBV5-4 with TRBJ2-3; 13 bases are shared with TRBD2. Unmatched junction bases numbered 5, after V lost 4 bases and J lost 6 bases. CDR1 is SGHNT, CDR2 YYREEE, per germline (reference sequence). The CDR3 runs 15 residues. In DNA form, the CDR3 reads TGTGCCAGCAGCCCCTGGACTAGCGGGGGTGATACGCAGTATTTT. Its translation: CASSPWTSGGDTQYF. The full variable domain, completed using reference TRBV5-4 and TRBJ2-3, is ETGVTQSPTHLIKTRGQQVTLRCSSQSGHNTVSWYQQALGQGPQFIFQYYREEENGRGNFPPRFSGLQFPNYSSELNVNALELDDSALYLCASSPWTSGGDTQYFGPGTRLTVL.

This clone was detected only once. The CDR3 sequence is CASSESTSGGPGDTQYF. For the CDR3, the DNA is TGTGCCAGCAGCGAATCAACTAGCGGGGGCCCGGGAGATACGCAGTATTTT. The gene calls are TRBV9 and TRBJ2-3, with 11 positions matching TRBD2. The CDR3 extends over 17 amino acids. Germline V CDR1 and CDR2: SGDLS, YYNGEE. Trimming took 3 bases from V and 5 from J; bases not matched to a gene: 11.

This CDR3 reads CASSDSMGTGGADTQYF. CDR3 sequence (DNA): TGTGCCAGCAGTGACTCGATGGGGACAGGGGGCGCAGATACGCAGTATTTT. The chain carries TRBV6-4 and TRBJ2-3; 12 bases map to TRBD1. Germline lookup yields CDR1 MRHNA and CDR2 SNTAGT. Unmatched junction bases numbered 5, after V lost 0 bases and J lost 4 bases. The CDR3 spans 17 residues.

This sequence joins TRBV6-5 and TRBJ2-3; D might be TRBD2 (6 bases). This CDR3 is built from 15 residues. In germline, CDR1 is MNHEY, CDR2 SVGAGI. Trimming removed 7 bases from V and 5 bases from J, with 19 bases in between. CDR3 loop: CASNSGGILRDTQYF. The CDR3 DNA is TGTGCCAGCAACAGCGGAGGGATACTGAGAGATACGCAGTATTTT.

V usage is TRBV7-9 and J usage is TRBJ2-2, with 7 bases aligning to TRBD2. Germline loops: CDR1 SEHNR, CDR2 FQNEAQ (reference sequence). Unmatched junction bases numbered 13, after V lost 5 bases and J lost 7 bases. This CDR3 contains 16 residues. In nucleotides, the CDR3 is TGTGCCAGCAGCCCCACCGGCGGAGCGGGGAGCGGGGAGCTGTTTTTT. This translates into CASSPTGGAGSGELFF. Variable domain in full (rest from reference TRBV7-9 and TRBJ2-2): DTGVSQNPRHKITKRGQNVTFRCDPISEHNRLYWYRQTLGQGPEFLTYFQNEAQLEKSRLLSDRFSAERPKGSFSTLEIQRTEQGDSAMYLCASSPTGGAGSGELFFGEGSRLTVL.

This chain joins TRBV6-1 and TRBJ2-5; 10 positions agree with TRBD2. V was pared by 1 base and J by 2 bases, with 10 bases of the junction left unmatched. This CDR3 comprises 18 residues. Germline V CDR1 and CDR2: MNHNS, SASEGT. CDR3 amino acids: CASSEEVAGGQKQETQYF. The CDR3 DNA is TGTGCCAGCAGTGAAGAGGTAGCGGGGGGTCAAAAACAAGAGACCCAGTACTTC.

This clone was counted a few times. This sample also contains other DNA sequences that code for the same CDR3. The chain carries TRBV18 and TRBJ1-1, with D maybe TRBD1 (6 bases). Germline CDR1 reads KGHSH; CDR2 reads LQKENI. The CDR3 consists of 13 residues. Trimming stripped 3 bases from V and 1 base from J, with 6 bases between. The CDR3 loop reads CASSPTGNTEAFF. Written as DNA, the CDR3 is TGTGCCAGCTCACCGACAGGGAACACTGAAGCTTTCTTT.

The V and J genes are TRBV19 and TRBJ2-5; TRBD2 matches 9 bases. The length of the CDR3 is 15 residues. Trimming cost V 3 bases and J 5 bases; bases outside gene matches: 7. Germline CDR1 is LNHDA and CDR2 is SQIVND (reference sequence). In DNA form, the CDR3 reads TGTGCCAGTAGTATTCTTAGCGGGGGCCGGGAGACCCAGTACTTC. Translating it yields CASSILSGGRETQYF.

The chain links TRBV6-5 to TRBJ1-2, with 8 bases aligning to TRBD1. Germline V gene sequence: CDR1 MNHEY, CDR2 SVGAGI. The CDR3 has 15 residues. Trimming took 0 bases from V and 6 from J; bases not matched to a gene: 6. CDR3 protein: CASSYSMDRVNGYTF. CDR3 bases: TGTGCCAGCAGTTACTCGATGGACAGGGTAAATGGCTACACCTTC.

The rearrangement links TRBV13 to TRBJ2-7; TRBD1 agrees at 12 bases. The germline CDR1 and CDR2 sequences are PRHDT and FYEKMQ (reference sequence). Trimming took 3 bases from V and 5 from J; bases not matched to a gene: 2. The CDR3 has 14 amino acids. The CDR3 region has the DNA TGTGCCAGCAGCTTGAGGGACAGGGGGCACGAGCAGTACTTC. It codes for CASSLRDRGHEQYF.

This clone was seen just once. The V gene is TRBV6-5, the J gene TRBJ2-7; possibly TRBD2 for D (6 bases). Germline V gives CDR1 MNHEY, CDR2 SVGAGI. Trimming shortened V by 5 bases and J by 2 bases, and 13 bases separated the two germline ends. The CDR3 has 14 residues. In nucleotides, the CDR3 is TGTGCCAGCAGTCCACCTGCGGGACCCTACGAGCAGTACTTC. As protein: CASSPPAGPYEQYF.

The rearrangement joins TRBV28 to TRBJ2-7; no reliable D call. V dropped 7 bases and J dropped 2 bases, with 6 bases sitting between them. The CDR3 is 11 amino acids. Germline CDR1 and CDR2: MDHEN and SYDVKM. The CDR3 nucleotides are TGTGCCAGCACCGGTCCCTACGAGCAGTACTTC. Translating gives CASTGPYEQYF.

The chain links TRBV5-6 to TRBJ1-6; tentatively, D is TRBD1 (5 bases). Trimming took off 3 bases at V and 7 bases at J, with 14 bases between the two ends. Germline CDR1 and CDR2: SGHDT and YYEEEE. CDR3 length: 15 amino acids. CDR3 in DNA: TGTGCCAGCAGCTCCAGGGATCTGGGCAATTCACCCCTCCACTTT. Protein: CASSSRDLGNSPLHF.

The chain employs TRBV4-1 and TRBJ2-5, with 10 positions matching TRBD2. The tail of the sequence fits TRBJ2-7 better, so the J call may be wrong. Per the germline V gene, CDR1 is MGHRA and CDR2 is YSYEKL. The CDR3 is 16 residues long. CDR3 sequence: CASSQGLAGDAYEQYF. CDR3 DNA: TGCGCCAGCAGCCAGGGTCTAGCGGGGGACGCATACGAGCAGTACTTC.

CDR3 residues: CASSPGSREEETQYF. The CDR3 DNA sequence: TGTGCCAGCAGCCCCGGGTCGCGCGAGGAAGAGACCCAGTACTTC. The chain couples TRBV7-9 to TRBJ2-5; D not certain. The germline CDR1 and CDR2 sequences are SEHNR and FQNEAQ (reference sequence). Trimming left V 5 bases short and J 3 bases short, with 16 bases between. The CDR3 is made up of 15 amino acids.

About this clone itself: Other DNA sequences in the sample encode the same CDR3. The rearrangement uses TRBV15 and TRBJ2-7; D may be TRBD2 (5 bases). V lost 0 bases to trimming and J lost 1 base, with 7 bases between them. The CDR3 is 14 residues long. Germline lookup yields CDR1 LNHNV and CDR2 YYDKDF (reference sequence). The CDR3 DNA reads TGTGCCACCAGCAGAGATCGGGGATCCTACGAGCAGTACTTC. Encoded protein: CATSRDRGSYEQYF. Full variable domain (missing parts from reference TRBV15 and TRBJ2-7): DAMVIQNPRYQVTQFGKPVTLSCSQTLNHNVMYWYQQKSSQAPKLLFHYYDKDFNNEADTPDNFQSRRPNTSFCFLDIRSPGLGDTAMYLCATSRDRGSYEQYFGPGTRLTVT.